One and the same sample provided the 3 T cell receptor beta chains below, sequenced in a study of cytomegalovirus exposure and HLA in healthy donors. The PCR ran on 60 Vbeta and 13 Jbeta primers. Data came from immunoSEQ multiplex PCR; TCRdb stores just in-frame clones and leaves some out. Here the sample spans about 170,000 clones, around 83% being singletons. Sequencing was done on a sample of PBMCs. Source of these receptors: a man aged 18 to 30 in good health and CMV-seropositive.

The chain couples TRBV7-9 to TRBJ2-6, with a weak D call TRBD2 (5 bases). The V gene's germline CDR1 is SEHNR and CDR2 FQNEAQ (reference sequence). CDR3 length: 15 amino acids. The ends were cut back, 5 bases at V and 4 bases at J, with 12 bases in the middle. CDR3 amino acids: CASSNSWEGANVLTF. CDR3 DNA sequence: TGTGCCAGCAGCAACTCTTGGGAGGGGGCCAACGTCCTGACTTTC.

This clone showed up just once. J is TRBJ2-7 and V is TRBV5-4, with 8 bases that match TRBD2. The CDR3 is 14 residues long. The germline CDR1 and CDR2 sequences are SGHNT and YYREEE (reference sequence). Unmatched junction bases numbered 12, after V lost 6 bases and J lost 7 bases. The CDR3 nucleotides read TGTGCCAGCAACGTACGGGGGGGCATGAGAGAGCAGTACTTC. This translates into CASNVRGGMREQYF.

The chain combines TRBV11-3 with TRBJ2-4; TRBD2 might be the D (5 bases). This CDR3 contains 13 residues. V was trimmed by 1 base and J by 6 bases, leaving 7 bases between them. Germline CDR1 SGHNT, CDR2 YENEEA. The DNA of the CDR3 is TGTGCCAGCAGCTTAGTCGAGGGAAACATTCAGTACTTC. This codes for CASSLVEGNIQYF.